The clone carrying this T cell receptor (beta chain) was counted only a few times. The sample holds other DNA sequences that translate to the same CDR3. Clones were sequenced by immunoSEQ multiplex PCR, and TCRdb holds only the in-frame ones, with some missing. This sample has approximately 480,000 clones, with about nine tenths found just once. Trimming took off 1 base at V and 4 bases at J, with 10 bases between the two ends. The CDR3 has 14 residues. Per germline, CDR1 SGHTA and CDR2 FQGTGA. These data are taken from a study of blood T cell repertoires in COVID-19. About the study: The origin of the acute and convalescent COVID-19 samples was the United States, Italy and Spain.

Cohorts were determined from participant-reported clinical history. The sequence came from a woman under 30 who had recovered from COVID-19. Material for sequencing was PBMCs or T cells enriched from blood (not recorded which). V is TRBV7-3 and J is TRBJ1-2; D might be TRBD1 (5 bases). CDR3 residues: CASSLNRGGYGYTF. The CDR3 DNA reads TGTGCCAGCAGCTTAAATAGGGGAGGCTATGGCTACACCTTC.